Listed below are T cell receptor beta chains from one sample, sequenced in a study of blood T cell repertoires in COVID-19. The protocol was immunoSEQ multiplex PCR, while the TCRdb copy is restricted to in-frame clones and leaves out a portion. Here the sample spans some 170,000 clones, over 75% being singletons. Sequencing was performed on PBMCs or T cells enriched from blood (not recorded which). Receptors were obtained from a human donor with acute COVID-19. The donor label of this sample is uncertain. CDR3s include the opening cysteine and the closing phenylalanine or tryptophan. D genes are given only for firm matches. Some rows have no size entry. The others give once, few or many, or a class for an expanded clone.

j_gene	len	d_gene	v_gene	abundance	CDR3aa	CDR3nt
TRBJ1-5	15	TRBD1	TRBV6-2/TRBV6-3	-	CASSYPQGANQPQHF	TGTGCCAGCAGTTACCCACAGGGGGCTAATCAGCCCCAGCATTTT
TRBJ2-5	17	TRBD2	TRBV7-2	-	CASSLALAGAGQETQYF	TGTGCCAGCAGCTTAGCGTTAGCGGGGGCCGGCCAAGAGACCCAGTACTTC
TRBJ2-3	17	TRBD2	TRBV2	once	CASSERGRAGGADTQYF	TGTGCCAGCAGTGAAAGGGGTAGAGCGGGGGGGGCAGATACGCAGTATTTT
TRBJ1-1	14	-	TRBV6-2/TRBV6-3	-	CASSSEFTNTEAFF	TGTGCCAGCAGTTCCGAGTTCACGAACACTGAAGCTTTCTTT
TRBJ1-3	13	-	TRBV20-1	-	CSARVNLGNTIYF	TGCAGTGCTCGTGTAAATCTAGGAAACACCATATATTTT
TRBJ1-5	14	-	TRBV18	once	CASSPAGGGQPQHF	TGTGCCAGCTCACCAGCGGGGGGAGGTCAGCCCCAGCATTTT
TRBJ2-1	17	TRBD2	TRBV7-2	-	CASSPGLAGARHDEQFF	TGTGCCAGCAGCCCCGGACTAGCGGGGGCCCGCCACGATGAGCAGTTCTTC
TRBJ1-2	13	-	TRBV24-1	-	CATSDQIDYGYTF	TGTGCCACCAGTGATCAGATCGACTATGGCTACACCTTC
TRBJ2-6	18	-	TRBV3-1/TRBV3-2	once	CASSQDRRPRAGANVLTF	TGTGCCAGCAGCCAAGATCGGAGGCCGAGGGCTGGGGCCAACGTCCTGACTTTC
TRBJ2-3	15	-	TRBV4-1	once	CASSQETVPTDTQYF	TGCGCCAGCAGCCAAGAAACGGTCCCCACAGATACGCAGTATTTT
TRBJ2-3	17	-	TRBV29-1	-	CSVEDTGPEGVTDTQYF	TGCAGCGTTGAAGACACCGGGCCTGAAGGGGTGACAGATACGCAGTATTTT
TRBJ2-1	16	-	TRBV15	-	CATSRDRAGADNEQFF	TGTGCCACCAGCAGAGATCGGGCGGGGGCCGACAATGAGCAGTTCTTC
TRBJ2-7	13	-	TRBV30	-	CAWVEQGNYEQYF	TGTGCCTGGGTTGAACAGGGAAACTACGAGCAGTACTTC
TRBJ2-3	15	TRBD1	TRBV7-2	-	CASSLDRGRLDTQYF	TGTGCCAGCAGCTTGGACAGGGGGCGACTAGATACGCAGTATTTT
TRBJ2-7	15	-	TRBV4-2	-	CASSQDVGGPYEQYF	TGTGCCAGCAGCCAAGACGTGGGGGGGCCCTACGAGCAGTACTTC
TRBJ1-2	15	TRBD1	TRBV27	-	CASSLVATGGYGYTF	TGTGCCAGCAGTTTGGTCGCGACAGGGGGATATGGCTACACCTTC
TRBJ1-1	12	-	TRBV3-1/TRBV3-2	-	CASSQGLTEAFF	TGTGCCAGCAGCCAAGGACTCACTGAAGCTTTCTTT
TRBJ1-2	15	TRBD1	TRBV5-1	-	CASSLQAGGLYGYTF	TGCGCCAGCAGCTTGCAGGCAGGGGGCCTCTATGGCTACACCTTC
TRBJ2-7	14	-	TRBV19	-	CASSIWQGPYEQYF	TGTGCCAGTAGTATATGGCAGGGGCCCTACGAGCAGTACTTC
TRBJ2-6	16	-	TRBV6-6	few	CASSRLQSSGANVLTF	TGTGCCAGCAGTCGACTACAGAGCTCTGGGGCCAACGTCCTGACTTTC
TRBJ2-2	14	TRBD1	TRBV6-2/TRBV6-3	once	CASSYGQGAGELFF	TGTGCCAGCAGTTACGGACAGGGGGCCGGGGAGCTGTTTTTT
TRBJ2-1	16	-	TRBV21-1	-	CASSTGSPGLWNEQFF	TGTGCCAGCAGCACGGGGAGCCCGGGACTCTGGAATGAGCAGTTCTTC
TRBJ2-3	15	-	TRBV30	-	CAWRSGASWTDTQYF	TGTGCCTGGAGGTCAGGGGCCTCCTGGACAGATACGCAGTATTTT
TRBJ2-7	17	-	TRBV4-2	-	CASSQEEVRGSSYEQYF	TGTGCCAGCAGCCAAGAGGAGGTCCGCGGTAGCTCCTACGAGCAGTACTTC
TRBJ1-1	11	-	TRBV10-3	-	CAISEREDTFF	TGTGCCATCAGTGAAAGAGAGGATACTTTCTTT
TRBJ1-3	16	-	TRBV9	-	CASSVTGVISGNTIYF	TGTGCCAGCAGCGTAACAGGCGTAATCTCTGGAAACACCATATATTTT
TRBJ1-1	16	-	TRBV19	-	CASSIPWGGAQTEAFF	TGTGCCAGTAGTATCCCCTGGGGGGGGGCGCAAACTGAAGCTTTCTTT
TRBJ2-1	17	TRBD2	TRBV11-2	-	CASSSPSAGDSYNEQFF	TGTGCCAGCAGCTCCCCCTCAGCGGGGGACTCCTACAATGAGCAGTTCTTC
TRBJ1-1	12	TRBD1	TRBV12-3/TRBV12-4	-	CASSGEDRKAFF	TGTGCCAGCAGTGGGGAGGACAGGAAAGCTTTCTTT
TRBJ2-5	12	-	TRBV9	once	CASSPREETQYF	TGTGCCAGCAGCCCCCGAGAAGAGACCCAGTACTTC
TRBJ1-6	13	-	TRBV12-3/TRBV12-4	-	CASSGQGNSPLHF	TGTGCCAGCAGTGGGCAGGGTAATTCACCCCTCCACTTT
TRBJ2-7	15	TRBD1	TRBV27	-	CASSGSGTGVREQYF	TGTGCCAGCAGCGGGTCCGGGACAGGCGTTCGGGAGCAGTACTTC
TRBJ2-2	16	-	TRBV4-1	-	CASSQGRGLNTGELFF	TGCGCCAGCAGCCAAGGAAGGGGGTTGAACACCGGGGAGCTGTTTTTT
TRBJ2-7	15	-	TRBV4-3	-	CASSQDQQGFYEQYF	TGCGCCAGCAGCCAAGATCAGCAGGGTTTCTACGAGCAGTACTTC
TRBJ1-2	16	-	TRBV4-2	-	CASSQGTGFSNYGYTF	TGTGCCAGCAGCCAAGGCACAGGGTTTAGTAACTATGGCTACACCTTC
TRBJ1-4	15	-	TRBV19	-	CASGIQGTTNEKLFF	TGTGCCAGTGGGATACAGGGAACAACTAATGAAAAACTGTTTTTT
TRBJ1-1	16	-	TRBV6-5	-	CASSYSRGGSNTEAFF	TGTGCCAGCAGTTACTCGAGGGGAGGGTCCAACACTGAAGCTTTCTTT
TRBJ2-3	11	-	TRBV3-1/TRBV3-2	-	CASSWGGTQYF	TGTGCCAGCAGCTGGGGAGGTACGCAGTATTTT
TRBJ1-4	13	-	TRBV5-1	-	CASSSGANEKLFF	TGCGCCAGCAGCTCCGGGGCTAATGAAAAACTGTTTTTT
TRBJ2-5	17	TRBD2	TRBV10-3	-	CATRTSGAQRGQETQYF	TGTGCCACCCGGACTAGCGGGGCGCAGAGGGGACAAGAGACCCAGTACTTC
TRBJ2-7	14	TRBD2	TRBV6-5	-	CASSPGGGSYEQYF	TGTGCCAGCAGTCCCGGGGGGGGCAGCTACGAGCAGTACTTC
TRBJ1-5	14	-	TRBV18	-	CASSPPGRNQPQHF	TGTGCCAGCTCACCACCGGGGAGAAATCAGCCCCAGCATTTT
TRBJ2-5	14	-	TRBV19	many	CASSTDTTRATQYF	TGTGCCAGTAGTACGGACACGACCAGAGCGACCCAGTACTTC
TRBJ1-2	13	TRBD1	TRBV3-1/TRBV3-2	-	CASSQDRGQGYTF	TGTGCCAGCAGCCAAGACAGGGGGCAAGGCTACACCTTC
TRBJ2-3	14	-	TRBV5-4	-	CASSYSGSTDTQYF	TGTGCCAGCAGCTATAGCGGTAGCACAGATACGCAGTATTTT
TRBJ1-1	13	-	TRBV12-5	-	CASGWGVRTEAFF	TGTGCTAGTGGTTGGGGGGTTAGGACTGAAGCTTTCTTT
TRBJ2-5	13	-	TRBV19	-	CASSSGTRETQYF	TGTGCCAGTAGTTCGGGAACCCGGGAGACCCAGTACTTC